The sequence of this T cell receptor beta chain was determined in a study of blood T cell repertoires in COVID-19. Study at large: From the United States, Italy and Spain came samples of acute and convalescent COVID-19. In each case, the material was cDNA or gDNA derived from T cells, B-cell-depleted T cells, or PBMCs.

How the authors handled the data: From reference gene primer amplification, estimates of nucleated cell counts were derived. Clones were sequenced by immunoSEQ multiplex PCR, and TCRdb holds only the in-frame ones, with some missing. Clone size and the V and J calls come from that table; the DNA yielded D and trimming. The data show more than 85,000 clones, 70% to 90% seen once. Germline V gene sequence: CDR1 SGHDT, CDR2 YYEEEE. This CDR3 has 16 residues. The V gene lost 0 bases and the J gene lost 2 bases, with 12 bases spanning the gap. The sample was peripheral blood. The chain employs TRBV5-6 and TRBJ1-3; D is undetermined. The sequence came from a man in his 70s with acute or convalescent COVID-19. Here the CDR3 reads CASSLGWRLTGNTIYF. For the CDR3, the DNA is TGTGCCAGCAGCTTGGGTTGGCGGCTCACTGGAAACACCATATATTTT.